This T cell receptor beta chain was identified during a study of cytomegalovirus exposure and HLA in healthy donors. About the study: It was reported in a later analysis that the 95 to 150 validation repertoires used the same platform as the roughly 700 first-cohort repertoires.

Overall study results and limits: In the approximately 130 validation repertoires, just under 95% of cluster scores exceeded 0, per a later analysis.

The table came from immunoSEQ multiplex PCR; TCRdb's copy has only in-frame clones and leaves some out. The sample has approximately 260,000 clones, 70% to 90% seen once. The CDR3 runs to 14 residues. V lost 4 bases and J lost 4; bases outside the gene matches: 6. From germline, CDR1 is SGHRS and CDR2 YFSETQ. With regard to this clone: The target antigen is unknown.

The source is a woman aged 30 to 39 in good health and CMV-seropositive. Source material: PBMCs. V usage is TRBV5-1 and J usage is TRBJ2-5; 8 bases align to TRBD2. In DNA, the CDR3 is TGCGCCAGCAGCGACGGGAGGGTGGGAGAGACCCAGTACTTC. This encodes CASSDGRVGETQYF.